These T cell receptor beta chains were read from a single sample in a study of cytomegalovirus exposure and HLA in healthy donors. The method was immunoSEQ multiplex PCR; TCRdb's version includes in-frame clones alone and lacks a portion of them. The table shows around 150,000 clones, with 88% occurring only once. Material: PBMCs. The receptors come from a woman between 35 and 50 years old in good health and CMV-seronegative. CDR3s include the opening cysteine and the closing phenylalanine or tryptophan. A D gene is named only where the DNA matches it firmly. Some rows mark clone size as missing; the rest say once, few, many or name a class of expanded clone.

d_call: .
j_call: TRBJ2-7
v_call: TRBV6-5
clone_size: .
cdr3_aa: CASSYDQGRSYEQYF
cdr3_nt: TGTGCCAGCAGTTACGATCAGGGCCGCTCCTACGAGCAGTACTTC

d_call: .
j_call: TRBJ2-7
v_call: TRBV27
clone_size: .
cdr3_aa: CASSLLAATYEQYF
cdr3_nt: TGTGCCAGCAGTTTATTGGCGGCCACCTACGAGCAGTACTTC

d_call: .
j_call: TRBJ2-7
v_call: TRBV2
clone_size: .
cdr3_aa: CASSEQGVLYEQYF
cdr3_nt: TGTGCCAGCAGTGAACAGGGTGTTCTATACGAGCAGTACTTC

d_call: TRBD1
j_call: TRBJ2-3
v_call: TRBV28
clone_size: .
cdr3_aa: CASRPVGTGGFTDTQYF
cdr3_nt: TGTGCCAGCAGACCCGTCGGGACAGGGGGTTTCACAGATACGCAGTATTTT

d_call: TRBD2
j_call: TRBJ2-7
v_call: TRBV7-9
clone_size: .
cdr3_aa: CASSAGTSALGEQYF
cdr3_nt: TGTGCCAGCAGCGCTGGGACTAGCGCTCTAGGCGAGCAGTACTTC

d_call: TRBD1
j_call: TRBJ1-1
v_call: TRBV5-1
clone_size: .
cdr3_aa: CASSDRDRLNTEAFF
cdr3_nt: TGCGCCAGCAGCGATAGGGACAGATTGAACACTGAAGCTTTCTTT

d_call: TRBD1
j_call: TRBJ2-7
v_call: TRBV6-5
clone_size: .
cdr3_aa: CASSYSSQGAYEQYF
cdr3_nt: TGTGCCAGCAGTTACTCTTCCCAGGGGGCGTACGAGCAGTACTTC

d_call: .
j_call: TRBJ2-7
v_call: TRBV10-3
clone_size: .
cdr3_aa: CAISVSTTPGAYEQYF
cdr3_nt: TGTGCCATCAGTGTCTCCACCACCCCAGGGGCCTACGAGCAGTACTTC

d_call: .
j_call: TRBJ1-2
v_call: TRBV10-3
clone_size: .
cdr3_aa: CATKRENYGYTF
cdr3_nt: TGTGCCACCAAACGGGAAAACTATGGCTACACCTTC

d_call: .
j_call: TRBJ1-2
v_call: TRBV29-1
clone_size: once
cdr3_aa: CSVEDGGLRAF
cdr3_nt: TGCAGCGTTGAAGATGGGGGCCTCCGTGCCTTC

d_call: .
j_call: TRBJ1-1
v_call: TRBV6-5
clone_size: .
cdr3_aa: CASSYSSGGLEAFF
cdr3_nt: TGTGCCAGCAGTTACTCCTCAGGTGGGCTGGAAGCTTTCTTT

d_call: .
j_call: TRBJ1-5
v_call: TRBV2
clone_size: .
cdr3_aa: CASSEPPDSYSNQPQHF
cdr3_nt: TGTGCCAGCAGTGAACCGCCGGACAGTTATAGCAATCAGCCCCAGCATTTT

d_call: .
j_call: TRBJ2-1
v_call: TRBV6-1
clone_size: .
cdr3_aa: CASRAGFRVVLEFF
cdr3_nt: TGTGCCAGCAGAGCAGGGTTTCGGGTGGTGTTGGAGTTCTTC

d_call: TRBD2
j_call: TRBJ2-1
v_call: TRBV4-1
clone_size: .
cdr3_aa: CASSQEAGGPGEQFF
cdr3_nt: TGCGCCAGCAGCCAAGAAGCGGGAGGGCCGGGGGAGCAGTTCTTC